Following are 15 T cell receptor beta chains from one sample sequenced in a study of T cell repertoires in cytomegalovirus infection (dated by TCRdb to the late 2010s). Sequenced using an Illumina HiSeq 1500. The public reads were run again by TCRdb, first through fastp at Q25 and then through MiXCR, and only productive beta chains were kept. CDR3 protein sequences are deduplicated, and each keeps its most common genes and DNA. The sample table records over 150,000 distinct CDR3 sequences; approximately 18% of these occur just once. Almost 25% of the sample goes to the ten largest clones. The sequenced sample consisted of CD8+ T cells from PBMCs. These receptors came from a human donor in good health (CMV status not recorded). Some clones in this sample may be carry-over from other donors' samples.

The J gene is TRBJ2-7, the V gene TRBV20-1; D gene ambiguous. The CDR3 consists of 13 residues. V was trimmed by 6 bases and J by 0 bases, leaving 12 bases between them. The germline V gene has CDR1 DFQATT and CDR2 SNEGSKA (reference sequence). The CDR3 sequence is CSAPKGGSYEQYF. The CDR3 nucleotides read TGCAGTGCCCCCAAGGGTGGCTCCTACGAGCAGTACTTC.

J is TRBJ2-1 and V is TRBV6-2 or TRBV6-3; 10 nucleotides agree with TRBD2. This CDR3 is 18 amino acids long. Germline V lookup: CDR1 MNHEY, CDR2 SVGEGT. Trimming took 7 bases from V and 3 from J; bases not matched to a gene: 15. In nucleotides, the CDR3 is TGTGCCAGCACTCCAGGCGTTAGCGGGGGGATGGTCTACAATGAGCAGTTCTTC. Amino acids: CASTPGVSGGMVYNEQFF.

The chain joins TRBV4-1 to TRBJ1-5; D call uncertain. With 1 base removed from V and 6 bases from J, the gap between germline ends came to 13 bases. The germline V gene encodes CDR1 MGHRA and CDR2 YSYEKL. This CDR3 spans 15 amino acids. CDR3 sequence reads: CASSQVSGSRQPQHF. Here the CDR3 DNA reads TGCGCCAGCAGCCAAGTATCCGGGAGCCGTCAGCCCCAGCATTTT.

This clonotype came up a few times. The rearrangement joins TRBV5-5 to TRBJ1-2; D unresolved. V shed 3 bases and J shed 6 bases, with 21 bases lying between them. CDR1 is SGHKS, CDR2 YYEKEE, per germline (reference sequence). The CDR3 is made up of 16 amino acids. The DNA for the CDR3 is TGTGCCAGCAGCTCTTCTGGTCAACTATTAATAGATGGCTACACCTTC. It encodes CASSSSGQLLIDGYTF.

The V call is TRBV7-6, the J call TRBJ1-2, with TRBD1 matching 7 bases. Germline CDR1 reads SGHVS; CDR2 reads FNYEAQ. This CDR3 is 17 amino acids long. V lost 4 bases, J lost 1 base, and 12 bases stayed unmatched. Here the CDR3 reads CASSYGGTGEVNYGYTF. CDR3 bases: TGTGCCAGCAGCTATGGGGGTACAGGGGAAGTTAACTATGGCTACACCTTC.

At least ten counts were recorded for this clonotype. The rearrangement links TRBV7-9 to TRBJ1-3, with D hard to call. V lost 6 bases, J lost 3 bases, and 12 bases lay in between. CDR3 length: 14 amino acids. Germline values: CDR1 SEHNR, CDR2 FQNEAQ (reference sequence). The CDR3 region has the DNA TGTGCCAGCAGTAATACTGGGCTTGGAAACACCATATATTTT. This sequence encodes CASSNTGLGNTIYF.

In this sample, this clonotype turned up a few times. This chain links TRBV27 with TRBJ2-3, with 8 bases identical to TRBD2. CDR1 MNHEY and CDR2 SMNVEV come from the germline V gene (reference sequence). Trimming at V came to 8 bases and at J to 1 base, leaving 5 bases not matched to a gene. The CDR3 has 14 amino acids. CDR3 amino acids: CASGGRGGTDTQYF. The CDR3, as DNA: TGTGCCAGCGGGGGGCGGGGGGGCACAGATACGCAGTATTTT.

This clonotype was recorded once. A much larger clone differs from this one at a single base, so this may be a read error. The chain carries TRBV7-2 and TRBJ1-1; possibly TRBD1 for D (5 bases). Germline V gene data show CDR1 as SGHTA and CDR2 as FQGNSA. Trimming removed 7 bases from V and 2 bases from J, with 26 bases in between. The CDR3 sequence is 18 residues long. Here the CDR3 reads CASTSVGGFGPGNTEAFF. CDR3 in DNA: TGTGCCAGCACCTCTGTGGGGGGTTTTGGCCCGGGTAACACTGAAGCTTTCTTT.

This clonotype turned up a few times. The V and J genes are TRBV20-1 and TRBJ2-1; the D gene is possibly TRBD2 (6 bases). This CDR3 is 13 amino acids long. Germline V gives CDR1 DFQATT, CDR2 SNEGSKA (reference sequence). Trimming left V 7 bases short and J 2 bases short, with 12 bases between. The CDR3 spells CSGASGPYNEQFF. For the CDR3, the DNA is TGCAGTGGGGCAAGCGGGCCCTACAATGAGCAGTTCTTC.

This clonotype has only a few counts. V usage is TRBV5-1 and J usage is TRBJ2-5; unclear D gene. The ends were cut back, 2 bases at V and 4 bases at J, with 6 bases in the middle. This CDR3 has 12 residues. Germline CDR1 SGHRS, CDR2 YFSETQ. The CDR3 nucleotides read TGCGCCAGCAGCTTCGTGGGAGAGACCCAGTACTTC. Translated: CASSFVGETQYF.

This clonotype occurred a few times. The genes are TRBV4-1 and TRBJ2-7, with D possibly being TRBD1 or TRBD2 (5 bases each). V was cut by 0 bases and J by 6 bases, with 15 bases left in between. The CDR3 length is 15 residues. Germline V CDR1 and CDR2: MGHRA, YSYEKL. The CDR3 DNA reads TGCGCCAGCAGCCAAGATAGGGACGGCCCTCTCGAGCAGTACTTC. Amino acid sequence: CASSQDRDGPLEQYF.

This rearrangement joins TRBV28 to TRBJ1-4; D unresolved. Trimming stripped 3 bases from V and 8 bases from J, with 16 bases between. The length of the CDR3 is 15 residues. Germline V CDR1 and CDR2: MDHEN, SYDVKM. The CDR3 nucleotides read TGTGCCAGCAGTTTTGCTTTTGATCCGAGGGAAAAACTGTTTTTT. Its translation: CASSFAFDPREKLFF.

Only a few counts were recorded for this clonotype. The rearrangement links TRBV20-1 to TRBJ2-1; maybe TRBD2 (6 bases). The V gene lost 3 bases and the J gene lost 5 bases, with 17 bases spanning the gap. Germline V gives CDR1 DFQATT, CDR2 SNEGSKA (reference sequence). This CDR3 region has 15 residues. CDR3 sequence: CSARDSGGPNNEQFF. The DNA for the CDR3 is TGCAGTGCTAGGGATTCCGGGGGACCCAACAATGAGCAGTTCTTC.

In its sample, this clonotype was seen a few times. The chain joins TRBV7-2 to TRBJ2-7, with no clear D. The CDR3 is 13 amino acids. Germline CDR1 reads SGHTA; CDR2 reads FQGNSA. Trimming removed 2 bases at V and 2 bases at J, with 7 bases between. CDR3 in DNA: TGTGCCAGCAGCTTAACGCTCCCCTACGAGCAGTACTTC. This sequence encodes CASSLTLPYEQYF.

This clonotype came up a few times. The CDR3 spells CASPGLSTDTQYF. In nucleotides, the CDR3 is TGTGCCAGCCCGGGGCTTAGCACAGATACGCAGTATTTT. V and J are TRBV7-2 and TRBJ2-3; D tentatively fits TRBD1 or TRBD2 (5 bases each). V was pared by 8 bases and J by 0 bases, with 9 bases between. This CDR3 contains 13 residues. Germline lookup yields CDR1 SGHTA and CDR2 FQGNSA.